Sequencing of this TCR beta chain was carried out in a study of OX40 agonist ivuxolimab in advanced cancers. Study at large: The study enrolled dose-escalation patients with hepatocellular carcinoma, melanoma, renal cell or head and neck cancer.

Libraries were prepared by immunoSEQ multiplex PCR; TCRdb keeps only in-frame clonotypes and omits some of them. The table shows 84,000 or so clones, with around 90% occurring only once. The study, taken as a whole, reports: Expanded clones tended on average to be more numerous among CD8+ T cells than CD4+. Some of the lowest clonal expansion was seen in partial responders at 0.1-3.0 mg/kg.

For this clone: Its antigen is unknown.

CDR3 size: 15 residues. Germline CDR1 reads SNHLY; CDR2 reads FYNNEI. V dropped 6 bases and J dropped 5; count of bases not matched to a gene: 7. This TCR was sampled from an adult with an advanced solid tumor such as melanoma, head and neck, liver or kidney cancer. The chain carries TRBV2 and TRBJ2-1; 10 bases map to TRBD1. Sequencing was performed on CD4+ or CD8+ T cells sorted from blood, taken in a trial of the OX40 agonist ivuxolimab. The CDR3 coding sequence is TGTGCCAGCAGAGGACAGGGGGGCTTCGACAATGAGCAGTTCTTC. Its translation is CASRGQGGFDNEQFF.